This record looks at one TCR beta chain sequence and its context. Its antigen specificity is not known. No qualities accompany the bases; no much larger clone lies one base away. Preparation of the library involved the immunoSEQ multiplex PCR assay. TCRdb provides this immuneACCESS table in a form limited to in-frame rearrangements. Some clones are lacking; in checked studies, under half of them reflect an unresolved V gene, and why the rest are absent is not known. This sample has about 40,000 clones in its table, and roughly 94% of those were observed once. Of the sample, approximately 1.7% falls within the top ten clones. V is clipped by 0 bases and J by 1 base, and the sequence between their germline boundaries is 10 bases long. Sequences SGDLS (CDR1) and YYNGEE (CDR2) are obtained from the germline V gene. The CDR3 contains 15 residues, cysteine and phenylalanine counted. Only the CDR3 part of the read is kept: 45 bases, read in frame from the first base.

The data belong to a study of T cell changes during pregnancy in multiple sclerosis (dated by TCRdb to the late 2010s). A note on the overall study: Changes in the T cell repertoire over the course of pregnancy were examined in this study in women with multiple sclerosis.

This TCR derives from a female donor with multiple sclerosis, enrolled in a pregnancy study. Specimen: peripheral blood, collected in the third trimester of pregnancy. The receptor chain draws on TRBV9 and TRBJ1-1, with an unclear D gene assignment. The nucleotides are TGTGCCAGCAGCGTAGAGGAGGGAAGGAACACTGAAGCTTTCTTT. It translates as CASSVEEGRNTEAFF.